The clone carrying this T cell receptor (beta chain) showed up many times. Unique molecular identifiers were used in preparing the TCRbeta library. TCRdb analysed the PCR reads with MiXCR anew, one entry per CDR3 protein. The sample has 500,000 to 600,000 distinct CDR3 sequences, about 33% seen once. The data stem from a study of T-cell reconstitution after alpha-beta-depleted transplantation in children. The germline gives CDR1 DFQATT, CDR2 SNEGSKA (reference sequence). The CDR3 is made up of 10 amino acids. V was trimmed by 2 bases and J by 3 bases, leaving 2 bases between them. J is TRBJ2-7 and V is TRBV20-1, with no clear D. The source was PBMCs from the stem cell graft donor, collected from the stem cell graft. This clonotype was sampled from a human donor who donated a stem cell graft to a child with aplastic anemia. The CDR3 reads CSARLYEQYF. The CDR3 nucleotides read TGCAGTGCTAGACTCTACGAGCAGTACTTC.